This T cell receptor (beta chain) was recovered during a study of blood T cell repertoires in COVID-19. Overall study context: T cells, B-cell-depleted T cells, or PBMCs supplied cDNA or gDNA.

Assay: immunoSEQ multiplex PCR; the TCRdb copy retains only in-frame clones and omits some. The sample lists around 200,000 clones; about 85% were seen once. Adults between about 18 and 89 years of age took part from some 25 US areas. Recovery meant two consecutive negative NP/OP PCR tests, professional clearance, or resolved symptoms. The germline gives CDR1 MGHRA, CDR2 YSYEKL. V shed 1 base, J shed 2 bases, and the junction held 7 bases outside the gene matches. The CDR3 covers 16 residues. The V call is TRBV4-1, the J call TRBJ2-7, with TRBD2 identical over 8 bases. Sequencing was performed on PBMCs or T cells enriched from blood (not recorded which). The clonotype comes from a middle-aged man who had recovered from COVID-19. The CDR3 sequence: CASSQVAAGEAYEQYF. DNA of the CDR3: TGCGCCAGCAGCCAAGTTGCAGCGGGAGAGGCCTACGAGCAGTACTTC.